The 26 T cell receptor beta chains below all came from one sample that was sequenced in a study of shared clonotypes between healthy human individuals. Naive CD8 cells, CD45RO-negative and positively selected for CCR7, excluded terminally differentiated effector memory CD45RA+ cells. Libraries were prepared by immunoSEQ multiplex PCR; TCRdb keeps only in-frame clonotypes and omits some of them. The sample has some 600,000 clones; roughly 95% are singletons. Specimen: naive CD8+ T cells sorted from blood. Source of these receptors: a woman under 40 in good health.

The chain uses TRBV30 and TRBJ2-1, with D tentatively TRBD2 (6 bases). Germline CDR1 reads GTSNPN; CDR2 reads SVGIG (reference sequence). The length of the CDR3 is 15 residues. The V and J ends lost 0 bases and 2 bases respectively, with 11 bases between them. In DNA form, the CDR3 reads TGTGCCTGGAGTGTAGCGAGCGGGCCCTACAATGAGCAGTTCTTC. As protein: CAWSVASGPYNEQFF.

The chain combines TRBV6-5 with TRBJ2-1; TRBD1 is a possible D gene (5 bases). Germline-derived CDR1 and CDR2 are MNHEY and SVGAGI. CDR3 length: 14 residues. Trimming shortened V by 5 bases and J by 3 bases, and 11 bases separated the two germline ends. The CDR3 DNA reads as TGTGCCAGCAGTGAATGGGGCATCTACAATGAGCAGTTCTTC. Its protein product is CASSEWGIYNEQFF.

V gene TRBV2 combines with J gene TRBJ2-2; weak D call: TRBD1 (5 bases). The CDR3 covers 13 residues. The germline V and J ends were trimmed by 8 bases and 4 bases, with 11 bases remaining between them. Germline V lookup: CDR1 SNHLY, CDR2 FYNNEI. The CDR3 reads CASVRDSTGELFF. The CDR3 region has the DNA TGTGCCAGCGTCAGGGATAGCACCGGGGAGCTGTTTTTT.

The chain uses TRBV7-9 and TRBJ2-3; TRBD2 agrees at 7 bases. This CDR3 is 17 amino acids long. CDR1 and CDR2 from the germline V gene are SEHNR and FQNEAQ (reference sequence). The junction had 12 bases not matched to a gene; V was cut back by 4 bases and J by 2 bases. The CDR3 protein is CASSSPVSLADTDTQYF. In DNA form, the CDR3 reads TGTGCCAGCAGCTCCCCGGTCAGTCTAGCGGACACAGATACGCAGTATTTT.

This sequence joins TRBV28 and TRBJ2-1; 11 bases map to TRBD2. This CDR3 region has 15 residues. V dropped 2 bases and J dropped 6; count of bases not matched to a gene: 3. Germline V lookup: CDR1 MDHEN, CDR2 SYDVKM. The DNA for the CDR3 is TGTGCCAGCAGTTTACTAGCGGGAGGTGTCAATGAGCAGTTCTTC. Residues: CASSLLAGGVNEQFF.

The CDR3 nucleotides read TGTGCCAGCAGTTTTTGGACAGGGGGCTACGTATCATCCGGGGAGCTGTTTTTT. Its protein is CASSFWTGGYVSSGELFF. The chain joins TRBV27 to TRBJ2-2; the match to TRBD1 covers 11 bases. The CDR3 consists of 18 residues. The junction had 12 bases not matched to a gene; V was cut back by 3 bases and J by 6 bases. Germline lookup yields CDR1 MNHEY and CDR2 SMNVEV (reference sequence).

The chain has TRBV27 and TRBJ1-1; D gene unclear. CDR1 is MNHEY and CDR2 is SMNVEV in the germline V gene (reference sequence). The V gene lost 5 bases and the J gene lost 5 bases, with 18 bases spanning the gap. The CDR3 is 15 residues long. DNA of the CDR3: TGTGCCAGCAGTACCCCGGGCGACGGGAGGACTGAAGCTTTCTTT. It yields the protein CASSTPGDGRTEAFF.

This rearrangement joins TRBV27 to TRBJ2-7; D possibly corresponds to TRBD2 (6 bases). Between the trimmed V and J ends, which lost 10 bases and 3 bases, there was a span of 13 bases. The CDR3 runs 12 residues. CDR1 is MNHEY, CDR2 SMNVEV, per germline (reference sequence). The CDR3 spells CATGDSSYEQYF. CDR3 bases: TGTGCCACCGGGGACTCCAGCTACGAGCAGTACTTC.

This clone was seen a single time. V gene TRBV11-2 combines with J gene TRBJ1-4, with D maybe TRBD1 (5 bases). CDR1 is SGHAT and CDR2 is FQNNGV in the germline V gene. CDR3 length equals 18 residues. Trimming pared 4 bases from V and 5 bases from J, leaving 23 bases between. The CDR3 sequence is CASSSWSSRGRDNEKLFF. CDR3 nucleotides: TGTGCCAGCAGCTCCTGGTCTTCGAGAGGGAGGGACAATGAAAAACTGTTTTTT.

J is TRBJ2-4 and V is TRBV28; 7 positions agree with TRBD2. The junction had 11 bases not matched to a gene; V was cut back by 6 bases and J by 0 bases. There are 17 residues in the CDR3. From germline, CDR1 is MDHEN and CDR2 SYDVKM. The CDR3 region has the DNA TGTGCCAGCAGGGGCGTGGGGGGGACTCTAGCCAAAAACATTCAGTACTTC. It codes for CASRGVGGTLAKNIQYF.

CDR3 in DNA: TGTGCCAGCAAGCGCGGTAGCGGGAGCACAGATACGCAGTATTTT. It is translated as CASKRGSGSTDTQYF. The chain combines TRBV9 with TRBJ2-3, with TRBD2 matching 7 bases. The CDR3 runs to 15 residues. CDR1 SGDLS and CDR2 YYNGEE come from the germline V gene. Germline trimming cut 6 bases from V and 0 bases from J; bases unmatched to any gene: 7.

The rearrangement links TRBV13 to TRBJ1-2; 7 bases fit TRBD1. The germline CDR1 and CDR2 sequences are PRHDT and FYEKMQ (reference sequence). This CDR3 is built from 14 residues. Unmatched junction bases numbered 5, after V lost 2 bases and J lost 5 bases. The CDR3 DNA is TGTGCCAGCAGCTTACCCGGGACAGATTATGGCTACACCTTC. Translating gives CASSLPGTDYGYTF.

The chain employs TRBV7-9 and TRBJ2-1; weak D call: TRBD1 (6 bases). The ends were cut back, 5 bases at V and 4 bases at J, with 12 bases in the middle. CDR3 length: 14 amino acids. CDR1 and CDR2 from the germline V gene are SEHNR and FQNEAQ (reference sequence). CDR3 in DNA: TGTGCCAGCAGCCCGACGGACAGATACAATGAGCAGTTCTTC. This encodes CASSPTDRYNEQFF.

The chain joins TRBV9 to TRBJ2-1; a weak D match, TRBD1 (5 bases). V lost 4 bases and J 2 bases, leaving 10 bases between the germline ends. The CDR3 runs to 14 residues. Looked up from germline, CDR1 is SGDLS and CDR2 is YYNGEE. The CDR3 DNA sequence: TGTGCCAGCAGCCCCCTAGGGGCCTACAATGAGCAGTTCTTC. It specifies CASSPLGAYNEQFF.

This chain joins TRBV2 and TRBJ1-1, with D hard to call. Looked up from germline, CDR1 is SNHLY and CDR2 is FYNNEI. This CDR3 comprises 13 residues. Trimming took 2 bases from V and 4 from J, leaving 8 bases between them. The CDR3 loop is CASSEQAGTEAFF. Written as DNA, the CDR3 is TGTGCCAGCAGTGAACAGGCGGGCACTGAAGCTTTCTTT.

This clone was seen just once. The J gene is TRBJ2-2, the V gene TRBV25-1; 8 bases match TRBD1. The CDR3 spans 15 residues. V lost 7 bases and J lost 4; bases outside the gene matches: 8. Germline values: CDR1 MGHDK, CDR2 SYGVNS. The CDR3 bases are TGTGCCAGCATTTTCGGACAGGGCGGCACCGGGGAGCTGTTTTTT. Translation gives CASIFGQGGTGELFF.

The V call is TRBV10-3, the J call TRBJ1-1; D is possibly TRBD1 (6 bases). Per the germline V gene, CDR1 is ENHRY and CDR2 is SYGVKD. The CDR3 is 14 amino acids. Trimming stripped 3 bases from V and 4 bases from J, with 12 bases between. The DNA for the CDR3 is TGTGCCATCAGTGACGCGGACAGATTCACTGAAGCTTTCTTT. Protein product: CAISDADRFTEAFF.

V usage is TRBV29-1 and J usage is TRBJ2-1; 8 bases agree with TRBD2. The germline gives CDR1 SQVTM, CDR2 ANQGSEA. The V and J ends lost 0 bases and 7 bases, in that order; junction bases with no gene match: 11. The CDR3 length is 16 residues. CDR3 nucleotide sequence: TGCAGCGTTGAAGAAGAGTTAGCGGGGAGGGTAAATGAGCAGTTCTTC. Protein: CSVEEELAGRVNEQFF.

For the CDR3, the DNA is TGTGCCAGCAGCCCAGGACACGAAGCTTTCTTT. It yields the protein CASSPGHEAFF. The chain links TRBV13 to TRBJ1-1, with D perhaps matching TRBD1 (5 bases). Looked up from germline, CDR1 is PRHDT and CDR2 is FYEKMQ (reference sequence). The CDR3 consists of 11 residues. Trimming left V 5 bases short and J 8 bases short, with 9 bases between.

This chain uses TRBV28 with TRBJ2-7; D gene ambiguous. V shed 3 bases and J shed 0 bases, with 12 bases lying between them. Germline values: CDR1 MDHEN, CDR2 SYDVKM. This CDR3 spans 15 amino acids. As DNA, the CDR3 is TGTGCCAGCAGTTTGATGCCGGGTCTCTCCTACGAGCAGTACTTC. This codes for CASSLMPGLSYEQYF.

This chain uses TRBV7-9 with TRBJ2-1, with a possible D match to TRBD2 (5 bases). V lost 10 bases to trimming and J lost 1 base, with 8 bases between them. The CDR3 consists of 12 residues. Germline assignment: CDR1 SEHNR and CDR2 FQNEAQ (reference sequence). CDR3 in amino acids: CATSGSYNEQFF. The CDR3 DNA is TGTGCCACCTCGGGATCCTACAATGAGCAGTTCTTC.

The chain carries TRBV5-6 and TRBJ2-5; D remains unclear. The CDR3 spans 13 residues. The germline V gene encodes CDR1 SGHDT and CDR2 YYEEEE. Trimming shortened V by 4 bases and J by 2 bases, and 9 bases separated the two germline ends. The CDR3 spells CASSPESQETQYF. CDR3 nucleotides: TGTGCCAGCAGCCCCGAGAGTCAAGAGACCCAGTACTTC.

The V gene is TRBV12-5, the J gene TRBJ1-6; no definite D call. Germline values: CDR1 LGHNT, CDR2 FRNRAP. This CDR3 contains 15 residues. The V gene lost 1 base and the J gene lost 8 bases, with 12 bases spanning the gap. CDR3 sequence: CASGLGIGGDSPLHF. CDR3 DNA: TGTGCTAGTGGTTTGGGGATAGGAGGTGATTCACCCCTCCACTTT.

The J gene is TRBJ2-7, the V gene TRBV27, with unresolved D. V shed 10 bases and J shed 2 bases, with 21 bases lying between them. Germline V gene sequence: CDR1 MNHEY, CDR2 SMNVEV (reference sequence). CDR3 length: 15 amino acids. The CDR3 is CAIQTDSAATYEQYF. The CDR3 DNA sequence: TGTGCCATCCAGACTGATTCGGCGGCGACCTACGAGCAGTACTTC.

V and J are TRBV28 and TRBJ1-2; TRBD1 matches 9 bases. V shed 6 bases and J 8 bases; nucleotides not matched to a gene: 16. Germline V gives CDR1 MDHEN, CDR2 SYDVKM. The CDR3 sequence is 16 residues long. CDR3 in amino acids: CASRRTGDPYIRGYTF. The CDR3, as DNA: TGTGCCAGCAGGCGGACAGGGGACCCATATATCCGGGGCTACACCTTC.

V and J are TRBV4-2 and TRBJ2-1, with D tentatively TRBD1 or TRBD2 (5 bases each). Germline V gene lookup returns CDR1 LGHNA and CDR2 YNFKEQ. The CDR3 is 15 residues long. V dropped 4 bases and J dropped 6 bases, with 16 bases sitting between them. The CDR3 DNA reads TGTGCCAGCAGCCTACGGGGCCCTGGGGGCAATGAGCAGTTCTTC. Protein sequence: CASSLRGPGGNEQFF.